Included here is one T cell receptor (beta chain) sequence, with context. Its antigen is currently unknown. Unique molecular identifiers were used to barcode this TCRbeta library. From the PCR reads, TCRdb called clonotypes with MiXCR, one entry per CDR3 protein. The data contain under 750,000 distinct CDR3 sequences, 20% to 25% of them singletons. V shed 0 bases and J 6 bases; nucleotides not matched to a gene: 5. The CDR3 contains 15 residues. Germline V gives CDR1 LNHNV, CDR2 YYDKDF (reference sequence). This entry is derived from a study of T-cell reconstitution after alpha-beta-depleted transplantation in children. Findings and caveats of the study: At the one-year point after transplant, T-cell counts and TCRbeta diversity were found to come mostly from T cells that had been newly produced. Some patients showed high day-60 TCRbeta diversity, which derived from surviving recipient T cells and thymic progenitors. The study reportedly traced alpha-beta T cells about two months after transplant to several hundred expanded graft clones.

The TCR comes from a boy less than two years old who had a stem cell transplant for acute myeloid leukemia, so the T cells may come from the graft donor. Material: PBMCs, mostly from graft donor cells, obtained 360 days after TCRalphabeta/CD19-depleted stem cell transplant. The rearrangement joins TRBV15 to TRBJ2-7, with TRBD1 matching 10 bases. The CDR3 DNA follows: TGTGCCACCAGCAGAGATAGAGGACAGGGGGGCGAGCAGTACTTC. Translating it yields CATSRDRGQGGEQYF. Combining the CDR3 with reference TRBV15 and TRBJ2-7 gives the whole variable domain DAMVIQNPRYQVTQFGKPVTLSCSQTLNHNVMYWYQQKSSQAPKLLFHYYDKDFNNEADTPDNFQSRRPNTSFCFLDIRSPGLGDTAMYLCATSRDRGQGGEQYFGPGTRLTVT.